The entry below describes one T cell receptor (beta chain). Trimming took 7 bases from V and 5 from J; bases not matched to a gene: 7. Germline V gives CDR1 MNHEY, CDR2 SVGAGI. The CDR3 extends over 14 amino acids. This sample is part of a study of T cells after somatic rescue of genetic block. The data were produced by immunoSEQ multiplex PCR, yet TCRdb's version contains in-frame clones alone and is incomplete. Of roughly 55,000 clones listed, approximately 96% were seen once; the top ten hold about 0.075%. Material: peripheral blood mononuclear cells (PBMCs). This chain joins TRBV6-5 and TRBJ2-7; 11 nucleotides line up with TRBD2. This TCR was sampled from a child younger than two. The CDR3 loop reads CASTKLAGDHEQYF. CDR3 bases: TGTGCCAGCACTAAACTAGCGGGAGACCACGAGCAGTACTTC.